A single sample gave rise to the 26 T cell receptor beta chains below, sequenced in a study of T cell repertoires in cytomegalovirus infection. No antigen is known for these receptors. TCRdb re-derived calls from the reads in MiXCR, one entry per CDR3 protein. The table includes roughly 500,000 distinct CDR3 sequences, roughly 34% detected once. Sequencing was performed on cultured PBMCs, taken from culture after CMV antigen stimulation. Receptors originate from a human donor in good health (CMV status not recorded). Some clones in this sample may be carry-over from other donors' samples.

This clonotype was seen only a few times. The chain is built from TRBV11-3 and TRBJ2-2; D is unresolved. The germline V gene encodes CDR1 SGHNT and CDR2 YENEEA. The CDR3 is made up of 14 amino acids. Trimming stripped 8 bases from V and 1 base from J, with 11 bases between. The CDR3 DNA is TGTGCCAGCGATAAGGGCAGGAACACCGGGGAGCTGTTTTTT. Translating it yields CASDKGRNTGELFF. The full variable domain, its missing parts supplied by reference TRBV11-3 and TRBJ2-2, is EAGVVQSPRYKIIEKKQPVAFWCNPISGHNTLYWYLQNLGQGPELLIRYENEEAVDDSQLPKDRFSAERLKGVDSTLKIQPAELGDSAVYLCASDKGRNTGELFFGEGSRLTVL.

This clonotype was seen many times. The chain is built from TRBV7-2 and TRBJ2-6; D is uncertain. Trimming cost V 1 base and J 0 bases, with 7 bases left between them. Germline CDR1 and CDR2: SGHTA and FQGNSA. The CDR3 extends over 16 amino acids. The CDR3 DNA reads TGTGCCAGCAGCTTAGGTGCTGGCTCTGGGGCCAACGTCCTGACTTTC. Its protein product is CASSLGAGSGANVLTF. Full variable domain (remainder filled in from reference TRBV7-2 and TRBJ2-6): GAGVSQSPSNKVTEKGKDVELRCDPISGHTALYWYRQSLGQGLEFLIYFQGNSAPDKSGLPSDRFSAERTGGSVSTLTIQRTQQEDSAVYLCASSLGAGSGANVLTFGAGSRLTVL.

The chain links TRBV20-1 to TRBJ1-1; 7 nucleotides match TRBD1. Looked up from germline, CDR1 is DFQATT and CDR2 is SNEGSKA (reference sequence). The CDR3 contains 14 residues. After removal of 2 bases from V and 4 bases from J, the junction contained 7 bases not matched to a gene. The CDR3 region is CSARQSGGGTEAFF. The CDR3, as DNA: TGCAGTGCTAGACAATCAGGGGGGGGCACTGAAGCTTTCTTT.

J is TRBJ2-3 and V is TRBV7-7, with D possibly TRBD1 on 6 matching bases. V shed 5 bases and J shed 1 base, with 13 bases lying between them. Germline values: CDR1 SSHAT, CDR2 FNYEAQ (reference sequence). CDR3 length equals 15 residues. CDR3 sequence: CASSPTAGGTDTQYF. Written as DNA, the CDR3 is TGTGCCAGCAGCCCCACGGCAGGGGGCACAGATACGCAGTATTTT. Combining the CDR3 with reference TRBV7-7 and TRBJ2-3 gives the whole variable domain GAGVSQSPRYKVTKRGQDVTLRCDPISSHATLYWYQQALGQGPEFLTYFNYEAQPDKSGLPSDRFSAERPEGSISTLTIQRTEQRDSAMYRCASSPTAGGTDTQYFGPGTRLTVL.

This chain joins TRBV29-1 and TRBJ2-3; 7 bases map to TRBD2. CDR1 SQVTM and CDR2 ANQGSEA come from the germline V gene. The CDR3 has 15 amino acids. J lost 8 bases, V lost 8 bases, and 19 bases had no gene match. CDR3 sequence reads: CSTPTRSGGAGTQYF. In nucleotides, the CDR3 is TGCAGCACACCGACTAGGTCGGGAGGAGCGGGTACGCAGTATTTT.

The chain links TRBV7-2 to TRBJ2-2; the D gene is possibly TRBD2 (5 bases). Germline assignment: CDR1 SGHTA and CDR2 FQGNSA. Trimming shortened V by 0 bases and J by 6 bases, and 8 bases separated the two germline ends. The CDR3 sequence is 14 residues long. As DNA, the CDR3 is TGTGCCAGCAGCTTAGCTCGGGAAGCCGGGGAGCTGTTTTTT. Amino acids: CASSLAREAGELFF.

The chain carries TRBV7-8 and TRBJ2-5; D is uncertain. Germline V gene sequence: CDR1 SGHVS, CDR2 FQNEAQ. V lost 2 bases to trimming and J lost 2 bases, with 12 bases between them. The CDR3 is 15 residues long. CDR3 protein: CASSLRSELQETQYF. Written as DNA, the CDR3 is TGTGCCAGCAGCTTACGTTCGGAACTACAAGAGACCCAGTACTTC.

V gene TRBV6-8 combines with J gene TRBJ2-1; TRBD2 agrees at 7 bases. V lost 4 bases to trimming and J lost 5 bases; unmatched junction nucleotides: 17. This CDR3 contains 18 residues. CDR1 is MNHGY and CDR2 is SAAAGT in the germline V gene. The CDR3: CASSSGRAPWSLHNEQFF. In DNA form, the CDR3 reads TGTGCCAGCAGTTCTGGGAGGGCCCCTTGGTCCTTGCACAATGAGCAGTTCTTC.

The chain couples TRBV7-2 to TRBJ1-1; D perhaps matches TRBD1 (5 bases). Germline V gene data show CDR1 as SGHTA and CDR2 as FQGNSA. The CDR3 contains 14 residues. V lost 0 bases, J lost 1 base, and 6 bases lay in between. The CDR3 is CASSLADKNTEAFF. In DNA form, the CDR3 reads TGTGCCAGCAGCTTAGCGGACAAGAACACTGAAGCTTTCTTT.

The chain is built from TRBV7-8 and TRBJ1-1; D remains ambiguous. Trimming took 1 base from V and 2 from J, leaving 11 bases between them. Germline CDR1 SGHVS, CDR2 FQNEAQ. The CDR3 has 15 residues. CDR3 in amino acids: CASSLVRGPNTEAFF. The DNA of the CDR3 is TGTGCCAGCAGCTTAGTACGGGGTCCAAACACTGAAGCTTTCTTT.

The DNA of the CDR3 is TGTGCCAGCAGTTACTCAGCCCAGAACACAGATACGCAGTATTTT. Amino acid sequence: CASSYSAQNTDTQYF. The J gene is TRBJ2-3, the V gene TRBV6-2 or TRBV6-3; D gene unclear. Between the trimmed V and J ends, which lost 0 bases and 2 bases, there was a span of 9 bases. This CDR3 is 15 amino acids long. In germline, CDR1 is MNHEY, CDR2 SVGEGT.

The chain couples TRBV11-2 to TRBJ2-5; 8 bases are shared with TRBD1. The CDR3 sequence is 15 residues long. The V gene's germline CDR1 is SGHAT and CDR2 FQNNGV. Germline trimming cut 6 bases from V and 2 bases from J; bases unmatched to any gene: 8. For the CDR3, the DNA is TGTGCCAGCAGAACTGACAGGGGTGGACAAGAGACCCAGTACTTC. Amino acid sequence: CASRTDRGGQETQYF.

CDR3 loop: CSASQANYGYTF. The CDR3 DNA sequence: TGCAGTGCTAGTCAGGCTAACTATGGCTACACCTTC. The chain couples TRBV20-1 to TRBJ1-2; no firm D call. This CDR3 contains 12 residues. The germline V gene encodes CDR1 DFQATT and CDR2 SNEGSKA (reference sequence). Trimming took off 3 bases at V and 0 bases at J, with 5 bases between the two ends.

Many counts were recorded for this clonotype. The CDR3 region is CASSSTTGGWRTGELFF. CDR3 nucleotides: TGTGCCAGCAGCTCCACCACAGGGGGTTGGCGCACCGGGGAGCTGTTTTTT. The chain combines TRBV11-2 with TRBJ2-2, with 8 bases that match TRBD1. The ends lost 4 bases at V and 4 bases at J; junction bases unmatched: 11. Germline V gene sequence: CDR1 SGHAT, CDR2 FQNNGV. The CDR3 contains 17 residues.

This sequence joins TRBV19 and TRBJ2-7; 9 bases match TRBD1. Germline lookup yields CDR1 LNHDA and CDR2 SQIVND (reference sequence). The CDR3 totals 15 residues. The ends lost 5 bases at V and 3 bases at J; junction bases unmatched: 8. CDR3 sequence reads: CASSPGQGNDYEQYF. The CDR3 region has the DNA TGTGCCAGTAGTCCCGGACAGGGGAACGACTACGAGCAGTACTTC. Full variable domain (remainder filled in from reference TRBV19 and TRBJ2-7): DGGITQSPKYLFRKEGQNVTLSCEQNLNHDAMYWYRQDPGQGLRLIYYSQIVNDFQKGDIAEGYSVSREKKESFPLTVTSAQKNPTAFYLCASSPGQGNDYEQYFGPGTRLTVT.

V gene TRBV19 combines with J gene TRBJ2-3; 10 bases are a match to TRBD2. Germline-derived CDR1 and CDR2 are LNHDA and SQIVND (reference sequence). The CDR3 has 15 amino acids. V gave up 4 bases and J gave up 6 bases; unmatched junction bases: 7. In DNA, the CDR3 is TGTGCCAGTAGTAGCCAGAGCGGGAGGGCGGATACGCAGTATTTT. Translation: CASSSQSGRADTQYF.

The V call is TRBV19, the J call TRBJ2-3, with D perhaps TRBD1 (7 bases). There are 14 residues in the CDR3. Germline loops: CDR1 LNHDA, CDR2 SQIVND (reference sequence). V was cut by 3 bases and J by 1 base, with 8 bases left in between. The CDR3 sequence is CASSIRGGTDTQYF. As DNA, the CDR3 is TGTGCCAGTAGTATCAGGGGGGGCACAGATACGCAGTATTTT. Full variable domain (missing parts from reference TRBV19 and TRBJ2-3): DGGITQSPKYLFRKEGQNVTLSCEQNLNHDAMYWYRQDPGQGLRLIYYSQIVNDFQKGDIAEGYSVSREKKESFPLTVTSAQKNPTAFYLCASSIRGGTDTQYFGPGTRLTVL.

This clonotype was observed a handful of times. The V and J genes are TRBV7-9 and TRBJ2-2; a possible D gene is TRBD1 (6 bases). This CDR3 has 15 amino acids. CDR1 is SEHNR, CDR2 FQNEAQ, per germline (reference sequence). The germline V and J ends were trimmed by 7 bases and 4 bases, with 16 bases remaining between them. The CDR3: CASTTTGRSTGELFF. DNA for the CDR3: TGTGCCAGCACTACGACAGGTCGGAGCACCGGGGAGCTGTTTTTT. The variable domain in full, completed from reference TRBV7-9 and TRBJ2-2, reads DTGVSQNPRHKITKRGQNVTFRCDPISEHNRLYWYRQTLGQGPEFLTYFQNEAQLEKSRLLSDRFSAERPKGSFSTLEIQRTEQGDSAMYLCASTTTGRSTGELFFGEGSRLTVL.

J is TRBJ2-7 and V is TRBV7-2, with 10 bases fitting TRBD2. Germline V gene sequence: CDR1 SGHTA, CDR2 FQGNSA. V lost 5 bases and J lost 0; bases outside the gene matches: 4. The CDR3 runs to 15 residues. Written as DNA, the CDR3 is TGTGCCAGCAGCCGGACTAGCGGAGACTCCTACGAGCAGTACTTC. Translated, it gives CASSRTSGDSYEQYF. The complete variable domain, with remaining parts taken from reference TRBV7-2 and TRBJ2-7, reads GAGVSQSPSNKVTEKGKDVELRCDPISGHTALYWYRQSLGQGLEFLIYFQGNSAPDKSGLPSDRFSAERTGGSVSTLTIQRTQQEDSAVYLCASSRTSGDSYEQYFGPGTRLTVT.

This clonotype was seen a few times. The chain employs TRBV28 and TRBJ2-3, with TRBD2 matching 7 bases. From germline, CDR1 is MDHEN and CDR2 SYDVKM. The CDR3 totals 14 residues. The J segment lost 2 bases and the V segment lost 6 bases, leaving 5 bases of the junction unmatched. The DNA for the CDR3 is TGTGCCAGCAGCGGGACTACGCCCACAGATACGCAGTATTTT. Translated, it gives CASSGTTPTDTQYF.

The chain is built from TRBV12-3 or TRBV12-4 and TRBJ2-1, with 10 bases that match TRBD2. The CDR3 loop spans 15 amino acids. Trimming removed 5 bases from V and 8 bases from J; junction bases left unmatched: 9. The CDR3 loop is CASSMPSGREDEQFF. The CDR3 nucleotides read TGTGCCAGCAGTATGCCTAGCGGGAGAGAAGATGAGCAGTTCTTC.

In its sample, this clonotype was seen once. The chain uses TRBV2 and TRBJ2-5; D may be TRBD2 (6 bases). Germline CDR1 SNHLY, CDR2 FYNNEI. This CDR3 region has 14 residues. Trimming took 4 bases from V and 3 from J, leaving 12 bases between them. The chain's CDR3 is CASSADGGKETQYF. The CDR3 DNA reads as TGTGCCAGCAGTGCGGACGGGGGAAAAGAGACCCAGTACTTC.

V and J are TRBV7-9 and TRBJ1-5; D not certain. Germline V gives CDR1 SEHNR, CDR2 FQNEAQ (reference sequence). CDR3 length equals 17 residues. V lost 4 bases and J lost 4, with 20 bases in between. The CDR3 DNA follows: TGTGCCAGCAGCTCTTCCCGGAGCCCGGAAAAAAATCAGCCCCAGCATTTT. Its translation is CASSSSRSPEKNQPQHF.

The chain links TRBV7-2 to TRBJ1-1; D remains ambiguous. This CDR3 is 14 amino acids long. Trimming stripped 0 bases from V and 9 bases from J, with 14 bases between. Germline V lookup: CDR1 SGHTA, CDR2 FQGNSA. Here the CDR3 reads CASSLATVLTQAFF. For the CDR3, the DNA is TGTGCCAGCAGCTTAGCGACGGTATTAACCCAAGCTTTCTTT.

J is TRBJ1-1 and V is TRBV7-9; possible D gene TRBD1, 5 bases. The germline gives CDR1 SEHNR, CDR2 FQNEAQ (reference sequence). This CDR3 region has 15 residues. Trimming took off 5 bases at V and 1 base at J, with 14 bases between the two ends. CDR3: CASSPKAGGNTEAFF. The CDR3, as DNA: TGTGCCAGCAGCCCGAAAGCGGGGGGGAACACTGAAGCTTTCTTT.

The chain carries TRBV12-3 or TRBV12-4 and TRBJ1-3, with D uncertain. Between the trimmed V and J ends, which lost 9 bases and 0 bases, there was a span of 12 bases. The CDR3 contains 14 residues. Here the CDR3 reads CASRRARSGNTIYF. In nucleotides, the CDR3 is TGTGCCAGTCGGCGGGCCCGCTCTGGAAACACCATATATTTT.